These 23 T cell receptor beta chains were all obtained from the same sample, sequenced in a study of T cells in localized non-small cell lung cancer. The assay was immunoSEQ multiplex PCR, and TCRdb's table has in-frame clones only and misses some. The table records 25,000 or so clones, approximately 90% of them present only once. The specimen comprised PBMCs, sampled before any cancer treatment. Receptors were obtained from a man aged 40-75 years with stage II lung adenocarcinoma.

V is TRBV28 and J is TRBJ1-5; the D is unclear. Germline assignment: CDR1 MDHEN and CDR2 SYDVKM. Trimming took off 7 bases at V and 4 bases at J, with 8 bases between the two ends. The CDR3 covers 12 residues. CDR3 loop: CASMGENQPQHF. In nucleotides, the CDR3 is TGTGCCAGCATGGGAGAAAATCAGCCCCAGCATTTT.

The chain has TRBV6-6 and TRBJ2-2; 7 nucleotides match TRBD1. CDR3 length: 15 residues. Germline lookup yields CDR1 MNHNY and CDR2 SVGAGI (reference sequence). V was pared by 5 bases and J by 3 bases, with 6 bases of the junction left unmatched. In DNA form, the CDR3 reads TGTGCCAGCAGTCGTGACAGGGCGGACACCGGGGAGCTGTTTTTT. It encodes CASSRDRADTGELFF.

This chain joins TRBV6-6 and TRBJ1-5, with D perhaps TRBD1 (6 bases). CDR3 length: 16 residues. Germline loops: CDR1 MNHNY, CDR2 SVGAGI (reference sequence). With 6 bases removed from V and 4 bases from J, the gap between germline ends came to 19 bases. The DNA of the CDR3 is TGTGCCAGCAGGCAACAGGGAGAGTATGGAAATCAGCCCCAGCATTTT. Translating it yields CASRQQGEYGNQPQHF.

CDR3 nucleotide sequence: TGTGCCAGCAGCTTAGCCCCCGGGAGGCCCGAGACCCAGTACTTC. Protein product: CASSLAPGRPETQYF. The chain uses TRBV7-8 and TRBJ2-5; 7 bases are shared with TRBD2. Losses at the gene ends were 0 bases for V and 5 bases for J; bases not matched to a gene: 6. The CDR3 covers 15 residues. Germline CDR1 and CDR2: SGHVS and FQNEAQ.

The J gene is TRBJ1-2, the V gene TRBV28; D may be TRBD1 (6 bases). Deletions cut 4 bases from V and 5 bases from J, with 11 bases between. From germline, CDR1 is MDHEN and CDR2 SYDVKM. This CDR3 is built from 13 residues. The CDR3 DNA is TGTGCCAGCAGTTCGTCGGACAGATATGGCTACACCTTC. Translating it yields CASSSSDRYGYTF.

This chain uses TRBV28 with TRBJ2-1, with 10 nucleotides matching TRBD1. The trim removed 3 bases at V and 6 bases at J, leaving 5 bases unmatched. The CDR3 consists of 15 residues. Per the germline V gene, CDR1 is MDHEN and CDR2 is SYDVKM. The CDR3 DNA follows: TGTGCCAGCAGTTTGGGACAGGGGATTCGCAATGAGCAGTTCTTC. Translating gives CASSLGQGIRNEQFF.

The CDR3 here is CASSISTETQYF. The CDR3 nucleotides read TGTGCCAGCAGCATCTCAACTGAGACCCAGTACTTC. V gene TRBV28 combines with J gene TRBJ2-5, with unresolved D. The CDR3 has 12 residues. Trimming took 6 bases from V and 5 from J, leaving 10 bases between them. Germline V gives CDR1 MDHEN, CDR2 SYDVKM.

The genes are TRBV5-1 and TRBJ1-2; 9 nucleotides line up with TRBD1. J was trimmed by 7 bases and V by 4 bases; bases with no gene match: 5. CDR3 length: 13 residues. Germline V gene sequence: CDR1 SGHRS, CDR2 YFSETQ. The CDR3 sequence: CASSDGQGFGYTF. The CDR3 DNA follows: TGCGCCAGCAGCGACGGACAGGGGTTTGGCTACACCTTC.

The chain combines TRBV28 with TRBJ2-1; 10 bases fit TRBD2. The CDR3 extends over 15 amino acids. Germline lookup yields CDR1 MDHEN and CDR2 SYDVKM. Trimming removed 3 bases from V and 5 bases from J; junction bases left unmatched: 4. CDR3: CASSLASGGNNEQFF. DNA for the CDR3: TGTGCCAGCAGTTTGGCTAGCGGGGGTAACAATGAGCAGTTCTTC.

This clone was detected only a few times. The chain links TRBV6-4 to TRBJ2-3, with TRBD2 matching 8 bases. Germline CDR1 reads MRHNA; CDR2 reads SNTAGT. The CDR3 extends over 15 amino acids. V trimming: 0 bases; J trimming: 4 bases; junction bases outside the gene matches: 3. CDR3 nucleotides: TGTGCCAGCAGTGACTCAAGCGGGAGAGCAGATACGCAGTATTTT. It specifies CASSDSSGRADTQYF.

The V call is TRBV6-1, the J call TRBJ1-6; tentatively, D is TRBD1 (5 bases). The germline gives CDR1 MNHNS, CDR2 SASEGT. The CDR3 runs 13 residues. V dropped 7 bases and J dropped 11 bases, with 15 bases sitting between them. The CDR3 loop is CASTRTGFTPLHF. The CDR3, as DNA: TGTGCCAGCACCAGAACAGGATTCACACCCCTCCACTTT.

The V gene is TRBV30, the J gene TRBJ2-7; perhaps TRBD2 as D (5 bases). Trimming pared 2 bases from V and 3 bases from J, leaving 14 bases between. The CDR3 spans 14 residues. Per the germline V gene, CDR1 is GTSNPN and CDR2 is SVGIG (reference sequence). CDR3 nucleotide sequence: TGTGCCTGGAGTCTTCCGGGATTAGACTACGAGCAGTACTTC. Its translation: CAWSLPGLDYEQYF.

The chain joins TRBV7-6 to TRBJ2-2; TRBD1 agrees at 7 bases. CDR3 size: 15 residues. V lost 2 bases and J lost 1; bases outside the gene matches: 1. Germline CDR1 is SGHVS and CDR2 is FNYEAQ. The CDR3 region is CASSLRGRNTGELFF. CDR3 DNA: TGTGCCAGCAGCTTAAGGGGGCGGAACACCGGGGAGCTGTTTTTT. The complete variable domain, with remaining parts taken from reference TRBV7-6 and TRBJ2-2, reads GAGVSQSPRYKVTKRGQDVALRCDPISGHVSLYWYRQALGQGPEFLTYFNYEAQQDKSGLPNDRFSAERPEGSISTLTIQRTEQRDSAMYRCASSLRGRNTGELFFGEGSRLTVL.

The chain recombines TRBV6-5 with TRBJ1-2; TRBD1 is a possible D gene (6 bases). V was shortened by 5 bases and J by 4 bases, with 11 bases between the two germline ends. This CDR3 comprises 13 residues. Per the germline V gene, CDR1 is MNHEY and CDR2 is SVGAGI. The CDR3 nucleotides are TGTGCCAGCAGTCCGGACAGAATCTATGGCTACACCTTC. Protein sequence: CASSPDRIYGYTF.

This chain links TRBV4-1 with TRBJ1-5; the D is unclear. Trimming pared 4 bases from V and 6 bases from J, leaving 10 bases between. Germline CDR1 reads MGHRA; CDR2 reads YSYEKL. The CDR3 has 13 amino acids. CDR3 residues: CASSPLTAQPQHF. The CDR3 DNA follows: TGCGCCAGCAGCCCCCTTACGGCTCAGCCCCAGCATTTT.

As regards this clone: This same CDR3 is encoded by further DNA sequences in the sample. This chain uses TRBV7-8 with TRBJ1-1; the match to TRBD1 covers 7 bases. The CDR3 is made up of 16 amino acids. The V segment lost 5 bases and the J segment 2 bases; nucleotides outside the gene matches: 11. The germline V gene encodes CDR1 SGHVS and CDR2 FQNEAQ. CDR3 coding DNA: TGTGCCAGCAGCGCCGACCCAGGGGGTGGAAACACTGAAGCTTTCTTT. Its protein is CASSADPGGGNTEAFF. The full variable domain, in which reference TRBV7-8 and TRBJ1-1 provide the parts outside the CDR3, is GAGVSQSPRYKVAKRGQDVALRCDPISGHVSLFWYQQALGQGPEFLTYFQNEAQLDKSGLPSDRFFAERPEGSVSTLKIQRTQQEDSAVYLCASSADPGGGNTEAFFGQGTRLTVV.

The J gene is TRBJ1-5, the V gene TRBV30, with D possibly matching TRBD1 (6 bases). CDR1 and CDR2 from the germline V gene are GTSNPN and SVGIG (reference sequence). The V gene lost 5 bases and the J gene lost 5 bases, with 13 bases spanning the gap. CDR3 length equals 13 residues. DNA for the CDR3: TGTGCCTGGGCGGGGGGCGGCTATCAGCCCCAGCATTTT. The encoded protein is CAWAGGGYQPQHF.

The chain joins TRBV6-5 to TRBJ1-1; D remains ambiguous. Trimming took off 0 bases at V and 5 bases at J, with 16 bases between the two ends. The CDR3 length is 16 residues. Germline CDR1 is MNHEY and CDR2 is SVGAGI. The DNA for the CDR3 is TGTGCCAGCAGTTACTCGATTGATAACCTAGGGACTGAAGCTTTCTTT. Residues: CASSYSIDNLGTEAFF.

V and J are TRBV19 and TRBJ2-3; 8 nucleotides line up with TRBD2. This CDR3 is built from 16 residues. The ends lost 3 bases at V and 1 base at J; junction bases unmatched: 6. CDR1 is LNHDA, CDR2 SQIVND, per germline (reference sequence). CDR3 sequence (DNA): TGTGCCAGTAGTATTCAATGGCGGGGGGGCACAGATACGCAGTATTTT. This encodes CASSIQWRGGTDTQYF.

The rearrangement joins TRBV7-2 to TRBJ1-2; no clear D. Deletions cut 5 bases from V and 5 bases from J, with 18 bases between. The CDR3 contains 15 residues. Germline loops: CDR1 SGHTA, CDR2 FQGNSA. CDR3: CASSKGSGGRYGYTF. The CDR3 DNA follows: TGTGCCAGCAGCAAAGGGAGTGGTGGGAGGTATGGCTACACCTTC.

This sequence joins TRBV5-1 and TRBJ1-2; 9 bases are a match to TRBD1. The ends lost 0 bases at V and 8 bases at J; junction bases unmatched: 11. CDR3 length equals 16 residues. Germline CDR1 SGHRS, CDR2 YFSETQ. This chain's CDR3 is CASSLAPGQGRQGYTF. The CDR3, as DNA: TGCGCCAGCAGCTTGGCCCCCGGACAGGGGCGGCAAGGCTACACCTTC.

The rearrangement links TRBV5-4 to TRBJ1-6; D is perhaps TRBD1 (6 bases). The germline V gene has CDR1 SGHNT and CDR2 YYREEE (reference sequence). This CDR3 comprises 11 residues. V was pared by 4 bases and J by 14 bases, with 10 bases between. CDR3 sequence (DNA): TGTGCCAGCAGCGGGGGGCCAACCCTCCACTTT. Residues: CASSGGPTLHF. The full variable domain, with the rest looked up from reference TRBV5-4 and TRBJ1-6, is ETGVTQSPTHLIKTRGQQVTLRCSSQSGHNTVSWYQQALGQGPQFIFQYYREEENGRGNFPPRFSGLQFPNYSSELNVNALELDDSALYLCASSGGPTLHFGNGTRLTVT.

This chain links TRBV7-9 with TRBJ2-1, with no clear D. The germline V gene encodes CDR1 SEHNR and CDR2 FQNEAQ (reference sequence). V lost 5 bases and J lost 6, with 5 bases in between. The CDR3 is 11 amino acids. The CDR3 here is CASSPSNEQFF. The CDR3, as DNA: TGTGCCAGCAGCCCTTCCAATGAGCAGTTCTTC.